The clone carrying this T cell receptor (beta chain) was seen more than once but under ten times. The antigen is undetermined. The record originates from a study of T cell clonotyping in hematopoietic cell transplantation. Whole-study findings and limits: Recipient TCR diversity dropped after transplant; expanded clonotypes rose from day 30 to 180. Cells were unsorted, so CD4 and CD8 contributions were not separated.

This table comes from immunoSEQ multiplex PCR, and its TCRdb copy is limited to in-frame clones, with some not included. Seen here are approximately 6,100 clones, approximately 31% observed once, and the top ten hold around a sixth. Recipient blood drawn about 28 days pretransplant and days 30, 100, 180 after. This TCR derives from a female patient in her forties or fifties who had an allogeneic stem cell transplant from an unrelated donor, so the T cells may come from the graft donor. Some clones in this sample may be carry-over from other donors' samples. The material was peripheral blood mononuclear cells, obtained 30 days after allogeneic stem cell transplant.

CDR3 residues: CAITDGTNTEAFF. Here the CDR3 DNA reads TGTGCCATCACCGACGGGACGAACACTGAAGCTTTCTTT. The rearrangement links TRBV10-3 to TRBJ1-1; D may be TRBD1 (5 bases). Trimming pared 7 bases from V and 1 base from J, leaving 10 bases between. This CDR3 has 13 residues. Germline CDR1 and CDR2: ENHRY and SYGVKD.